One and the same sample provided the 12 T cell receptor beta chains below, sequenced in a study of T-cell memory formation after mild COVID-19. TCRdb re-derived calls from the 5' RACE reads in MiXCR, one entry per CDR3 protein. The sample gives over 40,000 distinct CDR3 sequences, roughly an eighth of which show up once; more than 20% is in the top ten. Sequenced input: PBMCs or a T cell subset sorted from them (not recorded which). The receptor source for this set is a man younger than 35 who had mild COVID-19 (a few samples of this study predate the infection). Cell type and time point are not known.

At least ten counts were recorded for this clonotype. The genes are TRBV5-1 and TRBJ2-1, with D maybe TRBD2 (5 bases). This CDR3 contains 15 residues. V was pared by 2 bases and J by 7 bases, with 16 bases between. Looked up from germline, CDR1 is SGHRS and CDR2 is YFSETQ. CDR3 nucleotides: TGCGCCAGCAGCTTTGAGGGCCCCCTGGGAAATGAGCAGTTCTTC. Residues: CASSFEGPLGNEQFF. Supplemented by reference TRBV5-1 and TRBJ2-1, the full variable domain reads KAGVTQTPRYLIKTRGQQVTLSCSPISGHRSVSWYQQTPGQGLQFLFEYFSETQRNKGNFPGRFSGRQFSNSRSEMNVSTLELGDSALYLCASSFEGPLGNEQFFGPGTRLTVL.

The gene calls are TRBV28 and TRBJ2-3; no definite D call. The CDR3 contains 14 residues. Germline CDR1 MDHEN, CDR2 SYDVKM. V was pared by 0 bases and J by 4 bases, with 8 bases between. The CDR3 DNA reads as TGTGCCAGCAGTTTATGGCAGCCTCCAGATACGCAGTATTTT. Translated, it gives CASSLWQPPDTQYF.

This chain links TRBV11-1 with TRBJ2-2; D is undetermined. The CDR3 is 13 amino acids. Germline loops: CDR1 SGHAT, CDR2 FQDESV (reference sequence). V lost 6 bases and J 9 bases, leaving 14 bases between the germline ends. The CDR3 sequence is CASRPFPGRELFF. The CDR3 region has the DNA TGTGCCAGCAGACCCTTCCCTGGGCGGGAGCTGTTTTTT.

The chain uses TRBV28 and TRBJ1-1, with D perhaps matching TRBD1 (6 bases). CDR1 MDHEN and CDR2 SYDVKM come from the germline V gene. The CDR3 has 15 amino acids. The germline V and J ends were trimmed by 4 bases and 1 base, with 13 bases remaining between them. This CDR3 reads CASSSRGGGNTEAFF. CDR3 nucleotides: TGTGCCAGCAGTTCCCGAGGGGGGGGGAACACTGAAGCTTTCTTT.

This clonotype has ten or more counts. CDR3 residues: CASSLVDYTDTQYF. The DNA for the CDR3 is TGTGCCAGCAGCTTAGTTGACTACACAGATACGCAGTATTTT. The V and J genes are TRBV7-9 and TRBJ2-3; possibly TRBD2 for D (5 bases). The CDR3 consists of 14 residues. Germline assignment: CDR1 SEHNR and CDR2 FQNEAQ (reference sequence). V was cut by 1 base and J by 2 bases, with 7 bases left in between.

The chain carries TRBV7-2 and TRBJ2-1; possibly TRBD1 or TRBD2 for D (5 bases each). The CDR3 runs 15 residues. From germline, CDR1 is SGHTA and CDR2 FQGNSA. V was cut by 4 bases and J by 0 bases, with 10 bases left in between. CDR3 in DNA: TGTGCCAGCAGCTGGGGACCAAGCTCCTACAATGAGCAGTTCTTC. This sequence encodes CASSWGPSSYNEQFF.

This clonotype has more than one count but fewer than ten. This rearrangement joins TRBV7-2 to TRBJ2-7; 11 bases match TRBD2. CDR3 length equals 16 residues. Germline lookup yields CDR1 SGHTA and CDR2 FQGNSA. V trimming: 4 bases; J trimming: 6 bases; junction bases outside the gene matches: 11. The CDR3 DNA follows: TGTGCCAGCAGCTCCTCCCTTAGCGGGGGGGCGTTCGAGCAGTACTTC. Its translation: CASSSSLSGGAFEQYF.

This clonotype was counted between two and nine times. This sequence joins TRBV7-9 and TRBJ2-3; no reliable D call. Germline CDR1 and CDR2: SEHNR and FQNEAQ (reference sequence). The CDR3 contains 15 residues. The germline V and J ends were trimmed by 0 bases and 0 bases, with 7 bases remaining between them. CDR3 nucleotides: TGTGCCAGCAGCTTAGCTATATTAAGCACAGATACGCAGTATTTT. As protein: CASSLAILSTDTQYF.

In its sample, this clonotype was seen many times. V usage is TRBV28 and J usage is TRBJ2-7, with D possibly TRBD2 on 5 matching bases. CDR1 MDHEN and CDR2 SYDVKM come from the germline V gene. The ends were cut back, 2 bases at V and 2 bases at J, with 10 bases in the middle. This CDR3 is 14 amino acids long. The CDR3: CASSLAGGTYEQYV. The CDR3 DNA reads TGTGCCAGCAGTTTAGCGGGTGGGACCTACGAGCAGTACGTC.

The chain carries TRBV28 and TRBJ1-2; 9 bases align to TRBD1. V shed 6 bases and J 4 bases; nucleotides not matched to a gene: 6. Germline V lookup: CDR1 MDHEN, CDR2 SYDVKM. The CDR3 has 14 amino acids. The chain's CDR3 is CASSTGQGLYGYTF. The CDR3 DNA is TGTGCCAGCAGCACCGGACAGGGGCTCTATGGCTACACCTTC.

The J gene is TRBJ2-7, the V gene TRBV3-1; D gene uncertain. The CDR3 is 12 residues long. Trimming cost V 6 bases and J 2 bases, with 8 bases left between them. Germline lookup yields CDR1 LGHDT and CDR2 YNNKEL (reference sequence). The CDR3 DNA follows: TGTGCCAGCAGTCCCGGTCCCTACGAGCAGTACTTC. Translation: CASSPGPYEQYF.

V gene TRBV20-1 combines with J gene TRBJ1-6, with no clear D. The CDR3 contains 14 residues. CDR1 DFQATT and CDR2 SNEGSKA come from the germline V gene (reference sequence). V lost 3 bases and J lost 7, with 13 bases in between. CDR3 nucleotides: TGCAGTGCTAGTACCCACCAGGAGAATTCACCCCTCCACTTT. Translation: CSASTHQENSPLHF.